Listed below are T cell receptor beta chains from one sample, sequenced in a study of human T cells and chemical hapten exposure. Via MiXCR, TCRdb re-called the RACE reads, giving one row per CDR3 protein. The sample contains approximately 100,000 distinct CDR3 sequences, roughly 10% of which appear only once. The sequencing used whole blood, collected in connection with sensitization to the hapten diphenylcyclopropenone (DPC). The receptor set was obtained from a woman in her thirties or forties with alopecia areata. Some clones in this sample may be carry-over from other donors' samples. Each CDR3 is given with its conserved first and last residue. D genes are given only for firm matches. Some rows have no size entry. The others give once, few or many, or a class for an expanded clone.

j_gene: TRBJ2-5; d_gene: -; abundance: many; v_gene: TRBV7-2; CDR3aa: CASSFRPILGMETQYF; CDR3nt: TGTGCCAGCAGCTTCCGTCCGATCCTCGGCATGGAGACCCAGTACTTC
j_gene: TRBJ2-3; d_gene: -; abundance: many; v_gene: TRBV11-3; CDR3aa: CASSLRAGSDTQYF; CDR3nt: TGTGCCAGCAGCTTAAGGGCAGGGTCGGATACGCAGTATTTT
j_gene: TRBJ2-7; d_gene: -; abundance: few; v_gene: TRBV10-3; CDR3aa: CAISPPRGGYEQYF; CDR3nt: TGTGCCATCAGCCCCCCCAGGGGAGGCTACGAGCAGTACTTC
j_gene: TRBJ2-7; d_gene: -; abundance: -; v_gene: TRBV7-6; CDR3aa: CASSLGTGNGEQYF; CDR3nt: TGTGCCAGCAGCTTAGGTACAGGGAACGGCGAGCAGTACTTC
j_gene: TRBJ2-2; d_gene: -; abundance: -; v_gene: TRBV4-1; CDR3aa: CASSPARLTGELFF; CDR3nt: TGCGCCAGCAGCCCTGCCCGGCTGACCGGGGAGCTGTTTTTT
j_gene: TRBJ1-4; d_gene: -; abundance: -; v_gene: TRBV11-2; CDR3aa: CASSSSGTRGGLFF; CDR3nt: TGTGCCAGCAGCTCCTCGGGCACTCGGGGAGGACTGTTTTTT
j_gene: TRBJ2-3; d_gene: TRBD2; abundance: many; v_gene: TRBV7-2; CDR3aa: CASSRTTSGGRDTQYF; CDR3nt: TGTGCCAGCAGCCGCACTACTAGCGGGGGGAGGGATACGCAGTATTTT
j_gene: TRBJ1-3; d_gene: -; abundance: few; v_gene: TRBV7-2; CDR3aa: CATSDGPEGGNTIYF; CDR3nt: TGTGCCACTTCAGACGGTCCCGAAGGGGGAAACACCATATATTTT
j_gene: TRBJ1-1; d_gene: -; abundance: many; v_gene: TRBV12-3/TRBV12-4; CDR3aa: CASSLGLMNTEAFF; CDR3nt: TGTGCCAGCAGTTTAGGACTGATGAACACTGAAGCTTTCTTT
j_gene: TRBJ1-5; d_gene: TRBD1; abundance: many; v_gene: TRBV12-3/TRBV12-4; CDR3aa: CASSYRGLGNQPQHF; CDR3nt: TGTGCCAGCAGTTACAGGGGCCTCGGCAATCAGCCCCAGCATTTT
j_gene: TRBJ2-2; d_gene: TRBD1; abundance: few; v_gene: TRBV10-3; CDR3aa: CAIKGDRATGELFF; CDR3nt: TGTGCCATCAAAGGGGACAGGGCGACCGGGGAGCTGTTTTTT
j_gene: TRBJ1-5; d_gene: -; abundance: few; v_gene: TRBV5-3; CDR3aa: CARSLGAGTANF; CDR3nt: TGTGCCAGAAGCTTGGGGGCCGGGACCGCTAATTTT
j_gene: TRBJ1-5; d_gene: -; abundance: -; v_gene: TRBV12-3/TRBV12-4; CDR3aa: CASSPTASQGLAQHF; CDR3nt: TGTGCCAGCAGTCCGACAGCCAGTCAGGGTCTGGCCCAGCATTTT
j_gene: TRBJ2-7; d_gene: TRBD2; abundance: many; v_gene: TRBV7-3; CDR3aa: CASSLMATSGSYEQYF; CDR3nt: TGTGCCAGCAGCTTAATGGCGACTAGCGGCTCCTACGAGCAGTACTTC
j_gene: TRBJ1-1; d_gene: -; abundance: many; v_gene: TRBV7-2; CDR3aa: CASSLDTVNTEAFF; CDR3nt: TGTGCCAGCAGCTTAGACACAGTAAACACTGAAGCTTTCTTT
j_gene: TRBJ2-3; d_gene: TRBD2; abundance: few; v_gene: TRBV7-6; CDR3aa: CASSRLAGVPTDTQYF; CDR3nt: TGTGCCAGCAGCCGACTAGCGGGGGTTCCCACAGATACGCAGTATTTT
j_gene: TRBJ1-5; d_gene: -; abundance: -; v_gene: TRBV7-9; CDR3aa: CASSRGDSNQPQHF; CDR3nt: TGTGCCAGCTCTCGAGGGGATAGCAATCAGCCCCAGCATTTT
j_gene: TRBJ2-3; d_gene: -; abundance: many; v_gene: TRBV20-1; CDR3aa: CSARFPGPGADTQYF; CDR3nt: TGCAGTGCTAGATTTCCGGGGCCAGGGGCAGATACGCAGTATTTT
j_gene: TRBJ2-7; d_gene: TRBD1; abundance: many; v_gene: TRBV12-3/TRBV12-4; CDR3aa: CASSPVGDSYEQYF; CDR3nt: TGTGCCAGCAGTCCAGTTGGGGACAGTTACGAGCAGTACTTC
j_gene: TRBJ1-2; d_gene: -; abundance: -; v_gene: TRBV6-2/TRBV6-3; CDR3aa: CASRTTGGNYGYTF; CDR3nt: TGTGCCAGCAGAACGACGGGAGGGAACTATGGCTACACCTTC
j_gene: TRBJ2-3; d_gene: TRBD1; abundance: many; v_gene: TRBV6-2/TRBV6-3; CDR3aa: CASSYFPATGRTDTQYF; CDR3nt: TGTGCCAGCAGTTACTTCCCTGCGACAGGGCGCACAGATACGCAGTATTTT
j_gene: TRBJ1-3; d_gene: -; abundance: many; v_gene: TRBV7-2; CDR3aa: CASSLQTGNTIYF; CDR3nt: TGTGCCAGCAGCTTACAGACCGGAAACACCATATATTTT
j_gene: TRBJ2-1; d_gene: -; abundance: few; v_gene: TRBV11-2; CDR3aa: CASSPRGAGGSYNEQFF; CDR3nt: TGTGCCAGCAGCCCTAGGGGTGCAGGTGGCTCCTACAATGAGCAGTTCTTC
j_gene: TRBJ2-1; d_gene: TRBD1; abundance: few; v_gene: TRBV4-3; CDR3aa: CASSPRQGNNEQFF; CDR3nt: TGCGCCAGCAGCCCGAGACAGGGAAATAATGAGCAGTTCTTC
j_gene: TRBJ1-5; d_gene: -; abundance: few; v_gene: TRBV2; CDR3aa: CASSSTGQGPQHF; CDR3nt: TGTGCCAGCAGTTCGACAGGACAAGGACCCCAGCATTTT
j_gene: TRBJ2-3; d_gene: TRBD2; abundance: many; v_gene: TRBV6-2/TRBV6-3; CDR3aa: CASSRGGTSGSTDTQYF; CDR3nt: TGTGCCAGCAGTAGAGGTGGGACTAGCGGAAGCACAGATACGCAGTATTTT
j_gene: TRBJ2-1; d_gene: TRBD1; abundance: many; v_gene: TRBV6-2/TRBV6-3; CDR3aa: CASSPGTGSLRYEQFF; CDR3nt: TGTGCCAGCAGTCCCGGGACAGGCTCCCTGAGGTATGAGCAGTTCTTC
j_gene: TRBJ2-5; d_gene: TRBD2; abundance: many; v_gene: TRBV5-1; CDR3aa: CASSSPGLADQETQYF; CDR3nt: TGCGCCAGCAGCTCTCCGGGACTAGCGGACCAAGAGACCCAGTACTTC